This entry is about one TCR beta chain. Its antigen is as yet unknown. Assay: immunoSEQ multiplex PCR; the TCRdb copy retains only in-frame clones and omits some. Here the sample spans some 110,000 clones, around 88% being singletons. This sample is drawn from a study of cytomegalovirus exposure and HLA in healthy donors. Overall study context: The approximately 670 first-cohort repertoires shared a platform with the approximately 130 validation repertoires, as reported in a later analysis.

The CDR3 loop spans 16 amino acids. CDR1 and CDR2 from the germline V gene are LGHNT and FRNRAP. V was pared by 6 bases and J by 4 bases, with 8 bases of the junction left unmatched. Study-wide results and limits: According to a later analysis, TCR clusters from the first cohort tended to co-occur in the 120 or so validation repertoires. It was 150 to 200 TCR beta chains that were listed as cytomegalovirus-associated.

The specimen was PBMCs. V usage is TRBV12-5 and J usage is TRBJ2-2; 10 bases align to TRBD1. This clonotype was obtained from a man younger than 30 in good health and CMV-seronegative. The CDR3 DNA sequence: TGTGCTAGTGGCCTTGACAGGGGGCGGATCACCGGGGAGCTGTTTTTT. Encoded protein: CASGLDRGRITGELFF.